Listed here are 32 T cell receptor beta chains from one sample, sequenced in a study of T cell responses to AZD1222 COVID-19 vaccine. Clones were sequenced by immunoSEQ multiplex PCR, and TCRdb holds only the in-frame ones, with some missing. The sample contains some 150,000 clones, more than 80% of which appear only once. This material consisted of peripheral blood, taken on day 0 of MenACWY control vaccination. The origin of the receptors is an adult in good health.

J is TRBJ1-2 and V is TRBV12-5; perhaps TRBD1 as D (5 bases). Germline CDR1 is LGHNT and CDR2 is FRNRAP. The CDR3 totals 16 residues. Trimming took 1 base from V and 4 from J, leaving 16 bases between them. The CDR3 loop is CASGLASYDRIYGYTF. DNA for the CDR3: TGTGCTAGTGGTTTGGCCTCCTACGACAGAATCTATGGCTACACCTTC.

The chain combines TRBV15 with TRBJ1-2; possible D gene TRBD1, 5 bases. Germline loops: CDR1 LNHNV, CDR2 YYDKDF (reference sequence). V gave up 0 bases and J gave up 7 bases, with 9 bases separating them. This CDR3 has 13 amino acids. The CDR3 region has the DNA TGTGCCACCAGCAGAGACCTGACAGTTGGCTACACCTTC. Encoded protein: CATSRDLTVGYTF.

This chain links TRBV2 with TRBJ1-4; tentative D call: TRBD1 (6 bases). V lost 6 bases to trimming and J lost 8 bases, with 13 bases between them. The CDR3 covers 13 residues. Germline lookup yields CDR1 SNHLY and CDR2 FYNNEI. The CDR3 coding sequence is TGTGCCAGCAGGGGACAACCGGGGGAAAAACTGTTTTTT. It translates to CASRGQPGEKLFF.

The chain has TRBV5-1 and TRBJ1-1; D might be TRBD1 (5 bases). Trimming took 4 bases from V and 2 from J, leaving 12 bases between them. The CDR3 is 14 amino acids. From germline, CDR1 is SGHRS and CDR2 YFSETQ. Here the CDR3 reads CASSPSGGNTEAFF. CDR3 coding DNA: TGCGCCAGCAGCCCCTCCGGGGGAAACACTGAAGCTTTCTTT. Looking up the rest from reference TRBV5-1 and TRBJ1-1 gives the full variable domain: KAGVTQTPRYLIKTRGQQVTLSCSPISGHRSVSWYQQTPGQGLQFLFEYFSETQRNKGNFPGRFSGRQFSNSRSEMNVSTLELGDSALYLCASSPSGGNTEAFFGQGTRLTVV.

The genes are TRBV25-1 and TRBJ1-4, with a tentative D call TRBD1 (5 bases). The CDR3 has 14 amino acids. V lost 6 bases to trimming and J lost 5 bases, with 13 bases between them. Germline lookup yields CDR1 MGHDK and CDR2 SYGVNS. For the CDR3, the DNA is TGTGCCAGCAGCGCGGGGCCACCAAATGAAAAACTGTTTTTT. It yields the protein CASSAGPPNEKLFF.

This rearrangement joins TRBV19 to TRBJ1-6; D remains unclear. Trimming took 3 bases from V and 6 from J, leaving 18 bases between them. The CDR3 contains 17 residues. Germline V CDR1 and CDR2: LNHDA, SQIVND (reference sequence). The CDR3: CASSIRKGSATNSPLHF. The CDR3 nucleotides are TGTGCCAGTAGTATCCGTAAAGGATCGGCGACTAATTCACCCCTCCACTTT.

The chain joins TRBV4-3 to TRBJ1-2; the D is unclear. Germline V gives CDR1 LGHNA, CDR2 YSLEER. Trimming shortened V by 3 bases and J by 4 bases, and 15 bases separated the two germline ends. The CDR3 has 15 amino acids. CDR3 sequence reads: CASSQEDYPFYGYTF. DNA for the CDR3: TGCGCCAGCAGCCAGGAAGACTATCCCTTCTATGGCTACACCTTC.

Points on this clone: Germline is not matched at one junction end, which may reflect a read error. The rearrangement joins TRBV20-1 to TRBJ2-1; D might be TRBD2 (5 bases). Germline CDR1 is DFQATT and CDR2 is SNEGSKA (reference sequence). The CDR3 has 11 amino acids. For the CDR3, the DNA is TGCAGTGCTAGCATCGAGGGATTCATGGTCTTC. As protein: CSASIEGFMVF.

CDR3 region: CASSYDVAGSYNEQFF. In DNA form, the CDR3 reads TGTGCCAGCAGTTACGATGTTGCGGGCTCCTACAATGAGCAGTTCTTC. This sequence joins TRBV6-2 or TRBV6-3 and TRBJ2-1, with D possibly matching TRBD2 (5 bases). CDR3 length: 16 residues. Germline V lookup: CDR1 MNHEY, CDR2 SVGEGT. V was pared by 2 bases and J by 0 bases, with 11 bases between.

As concerns this clone: Other DNA sequences of this sample code for an identical CDR3. CDR3 bases: TGTGCCAGCAGCTTGGCTACGGGACTTTACAATGAGCAGTTCTTC. Amino acids: CASSLATGLYNEQFF. The J gene is TRBJ2-1, the V gene TRBV5-8, with D possibly TRBD2 on 6 matching bases. V shed 0 bases and J shed 4 bases, with 11 bases lying between them. The germline gives CDR1 SGHTS, CDR2 YDEGEE. The CDR3 loop spans 15 amino acids.

This clone has only one observation. V and J are TRBV10-3 and TRBJ2-7, with a weak D call TRBD2 (6 bases). V lost 6 bases and J lost 0, with 21 bases in between. The CDR3 runs 17 residues. CDR1 is ENHRY and CDR2 is SYGVKD in the germline V gene. CDR3 in DNA: TGTGCCATCAGCCAACCACAAAAGGCGGGGTCCTCCTACGAGCAGTACTTC. Its translation: CAISQPQKAGSSYEQYF.

V is TRBV27 and J is TRBJ1-2; 9 bases line up with TRBD1. The CDR3 sequence is 16 residues long. CDR1 is MNHEY, CDR2 SMNVEV, per germline (reference sequence). V dropped 4 bases and J dropped 2; count of bases not matched to a gene: 8. The CDR3 sequence: CASSSNAGTGNYGYTF. CDR3 sequence (DNA): TGTGCCAGCAGTTCCAACGCCGGGACAGGGAACTATGGCTACACCTTC.

The chain recombines TRBV20-1 with TRBJ1-4; D is unresolved. CDR1 is DFQATT and CDR2 is SNEGSKA in the germline V gene (reference sequence). V dropped 6 bases and J dropped 7 bases, with 9 bases sitting between them. CDR3 length: 11 residues. The CDR3 coding sequence is TGCAGTGCCCTTTGGGGTGAAAAACTGTTTTTT. Translated, it gives CSALWGEKLFF.

V usage is TRBV6-5 and J usage is TRBJ1-1; the D is unclear. Germline V gene sequence: CDR1 MNHEY, CDR2 SVGAGI. Trimming shortened V by 2 bases and J by 6 bases, and 13 bases separated the two germline ends. CDR3 length: 14 amino acids. Here the CDR3 reads CASSYGSGGPEAFF. The CDR3 DNA sequence: TGTGCCAGCAGTTACGGGTCGGGTGGACCTGAAGCTTTCTTT.

The rearrangement links TRBV19 to TRBJ2-3, with 12 bases matching TRBD2. V lost 2 bases, J lost 3 bases, and 0 bases stayed unmatched. The CDR3 has 15 residues. The germline V gene encodes CDR1 LNHDA and CDR2 SQIVND (reference sequence). The CDR3: CASSILAGGTDTQYF. The CDR3 DNA is TGTGCCAGTAGTATACTAGCGGGAGGGACAGATACGCAGTATTTT.

The CDR3 reads CASSHLWAEQYF. DNA of the CDR3: TGTGCCAGCAGCCATCTCTGGGCCGAGCAGTACTTC. The chain uses TRBV3-1 (or the pseudogene TRBV3-2) and TRBJ2-7, with D hard to call. CDR3 length: 12 amino acids. The germline V gene encodes CDR1 LGHDT and CDR2 YNNKEL (reference sequence). Trimming removed 3 bases from V and 6 bases from J, with 9 bases in between.

The J gene is TRBJ2-1, the V gene TRBV18; 10 bases agree with TRBD2. Per germline, CDR1 KGHSH and CDR2 LQKENI. The CDR3 length is 13 residues. With 6 bases clipped from V and 8 bases from J, the junction kept 4 bases outside the gene matches. The DNA for the CDR3 is TGTGCCAGCTCCCCTAGCGGGAGCGATGAGCAGTTCTTC. It codes for CASSPSGSDEQFF.

The rearrangement uses TRBV3-1 (or the pseudogene TRBV3-2) and TRBJ1-1, with unresolved D. This CDR3 is built from 12 residues. Germline V gene data show CDR1 as LGHDT and CDR2 as YNNKEL (reference sequence). Deletions cut 4 bases from V and 5 bases from J, with 8 bases between. CDR3 region: CASSRVGTEAFF. The CDR3 DNA follows: TGTGCCAGCAGCCGGGTTGGGACTGAAGCTTTCTTT.

The chain has TRBV7-8 and TRBJ1-5, with D possibly being TRBD1 (6 bases). Trimming cost V 2 bases and J 5 bases, with 7 bases left between them. CDR3 length: 13 amino acids. The germline CDR1 and CDR2 sequences are SGHVS and FQNEAQ. In nucleotides, the CDR3 is TGTGCCAGCAGCTTAAACAGGGATCAGCCCCAGCATTTT. It specifies CASSLNRDQPQHF.

The J gene is TRBJ1-2, the V gene TRBV19; TRBD1 matches at 7 bases. V was clipped by 5 bases and J by 1 base; unmatched bases: 13. This CDR3 contains 17 residues. Germline-derived CDR1 and CDR2 are LNHDA and SQIVND (reference sequence). The CDR3 DNA reads as TGTGCCAGTAGTTTTCCCCGACAGGGTGCCGGTAACTATGGCTACACCTTC. Protein product: CASSFPRQGAGNYGYTF.

The chain joins TRBV6-5 to TRBJ1-6, with a possible D match to TRBD1 (5 bases). CDR3 length: 15 residues. V gave up 6 bases and J gave up 9 bases, with 18 bases separating them. Germline V gene data show CDR1 as MNHEY and CDR2 as SVGAGI. The CDR3 nucleotides are TGTGCCAGCAGGGATCTTCTTCAAAGGGGTTCACCCCTCCACTTT. This encodes CASRDLLQRGSPLHF.

V usage is TRBV3-1 (or the pseudogene TRBV3-2) and J usage is TRBJ1-1, with 7 bases aligning to TRBD1. V lost 4 bases and J lost 4; bases outside the gene matches: 6. CDR1 is LGHDT, CDR2 YNNKEL, per germline (reference sequence). This CDR3 comprises 14 residues. For the CDR3, the DNA is TGTGCCAGCAGCCGCTACACAGGGGTCACTGAAGCTTTCTTT. Its protein is CASSRYTGVTEAFF.

The chain carries TRBV27 and TRBJ2-3; 14 positions match TRBD2. The germline CDR1 and CDR2 sequences are MNHEY and SMNVEV (reference sequence). This CDR3 has 16 amino acids. Trimming cost V 4 bases and J 3 bases; bases outside gene matches: 3. The CDR3 here is CASSSGTSGSTDTQYF. CDR3 DNA: TGTGCCAGCAGTTCCGGGACTAGCGGGAGTACAGATACGCAGTATTTT.

This chain links TRBV6-5 with TRBJ1-6; D remains unclear. This CDR3 comprises 15 residues. Trimming left V 10 bases short and J 4 bases short, with 17 bases between. Germline V gene data show CDR1 as MNHEY and CDR2 as SVGAGI. Here the CDR3 DNA reads TGTGCCACCGCCGGGTGGGGTCAATATAATTCACCCCTCCACTTT. Its protein product is CATAGWGQYNSPLHF.

The J gene is TRBJ1-4, the V gene TRBV27; no clear D. The CDR3 runs to 15 residues. With 3 bases removed from V and 7 bases from J, the gap between germline ends came to 15 bases. CDR1 and CDR2 (germline): MNHEY, SMNVEV (reference sequence). The CDR3 nucleotides read TGTGCCAGCAGTTTTTGGCCGGCGCCTGGTGAAAAACTGTTTTTT. Translation gives CASSFWPAPGEKLFF.

The rearrangement links TRBV13 to TRBJ1-6; the match to TRBD1 covers 7 bases. Germline lookup yields CDR1 PRHDT and CDR2 FYEKMQ (reference sequence). This CDR3 has 15 amino acids. J lost 2 bases, V lost 4 bases, and 2 bases had no gene match. CDR3 coding DNA: TGTGCCAGCAGCTCAGGACAGGCCTATAATTCACCCCTCCACTTT. It translates to CASSSGQAYNSPLHF. The full variable domain, in which reference TRBV13 and TRBJ1-6 provide the parts outside the CDR3, is AAGVIQSPRHLIKEKRETATLKCYPIPRHDTVYWYQQGPGQDPQFLISFYEKMQSDKGSIPDRFSAQQFSDYHSELNMSSLELGDSALYFCASSSGQAYNSPLHFGNGTRLTVT.

The rearrangement links TRBV29-1 to TRBJ2-3; perhaps TRBD2 as D (6 bases). The V and J ends lost 5 bases and 4 bases respectively, with 19 bases between them. CDR3 size: 15 residues. Germline CDR1 SQVTM, CDR2 ANQGSEA. CDR3 loop: CSVRRGEREADTQYF. The CDR3 nucleotides are TGCAGCGTTAGAAGGGGTGAGAGGGAGGCAGATACGCAGTATTTT.

This chain joins TRBV5-1 and TRBJ1-1, with D uncertain. V lost 5 bases to trimming and J lost 2 bases, with 10 bases between them. Per germline, CDR1 SGHRS and CDR2 YFSETQ. The CDR3 is 13 amino acids. Here the CDR3 reads CASRDHLNTEAFF. The CDR3 bases are TGCGCCAGCAGGGACCATCTCAACACTGAAGCTTTCTTT. Drawing the rest from reference TRBV5-1 and TRBJ1-1, the complete variable domain is KAGVTQTPRYLIKTRGQQVTLSCSPISGHRSVSWYQQTPGQGLQFLFEYFSETQRNKGNFPGRFSGRQFSNSRSEMNVSTLELGDSALYLCASRDHLNTEAFFGQGTRLTVV.

V gene TRBV6-5 combines with J gene TRBJ2-7; D not certain. The CDR3 runs to 12 residues. CDR1 MNHEY and CDR2 SVGAGI come from the germline V gene. V shed 7 bases and J shed 3 bases, with 10 bases lying between them. The DNA for the CDR3 is TGTGCCAGCACCAGATTCAACTACGAGCAGTACTTC. It codes for CASTRFNYEQYF.

This clone was recorded once. The gene calls are TRBV19 and TRBJ1-5; the match to TRBD1 covers 8 bases. J lost 4 bases, V lost 1 base, and 6 bases had no gene match. The CDR3 is 16 amino acids. Germline CDR1 reads LNHDA; CDR2 reads SQIVND (reference sequence). Written as DNA, the CDR3 is TGTGCCAGTAGTATAGCCGGACAGGGCCTAAATCAGCCCCAGCATTTT. Translated: CASSIAGQGLNQPQHF.

This sequence joins TRBV7-9 and TRBJ2-1; D not resolved. V was pared by 5 bases and J by 12 bases, with 5 bases between. There are 9 residues in the CDR3. Germline-derived CDR1 and CDR2 are SEHNR and FQNEAQ (reference sequence). The CDR3 DNA reads as TGTGCCAGCAGCATTGGGCAGTTCTTC. It translates to CASSIGQFF.

The rearrangement joins TRBV19 to TRBJ2-7, with D perhaps matching TRBD1 (6 bases). This CDR3 spans 14 amino acids. Germline V gives CDR1 LNHDA, CDR2 SQIVND (reference sequence). The V end lost 2 bases, the J end lost 0 bases, and 8 bases lay between the germline ends. The chain's CDR3 is CASSIRDISYEQYF. The CDR3 bases are TGTGCCAGTAGTATACGGGACATCTCCTACGAGCAGTACTTC.